This is a list of T cell receptor beta chains from one sample in a study of shared clonotypes between healthy human individuals. Measured with immunoSEQ multiplex PCR; TCRdb has only the in-frame clones, and not every one. The sample consists of some 1,100,000 clones, 75% to 85% of them appearing once. The material sequenced was memory CD4+ T cells from PBMCs. The source of these receptors is a man younger than 35 in good health. Some clones in this sample may be carry-over from other donors' samples. CDR3s include the opening cysteine and the closing phenylalanine or tryptophan.

TRBV28,CASSLLGHGGELFF
TRBV7-6,CASSLGTGDTSGELFF
TRBV5-4,CASSQGGLAGVNTDTQYF
TRBV28,CASSLAGLGRGRAENYGYTF
TRBV6-6,CASSSGQASNQPQHF
TRBV2,CASTRTGNEQFF
TRBV5-1,CASSLTRGRDTDTQYF
TRBV6-6,CASSYSGTAGTEAFF
TRBV6-6,CASSLTERSQNIQYF
TRBV6-6,CASRAGTTSYEQYF
TRBV14,CASSQQDSGYGYTF
TRBV25-1,CASSERRETNEKLFF
TRBV30,CAWSPRAGGRRGTGELFF
TRBV29-1,CSVEGAQETQYF
TRBV28,CASSQGGRNNEQFF
TRBV11-2,CASSSVFTAYF
TRBV6-5,CASSSVESTQYF
TRBV28,CASSLEPGTANYGYTF
TRBV11-1,CASSLGQETQYF
TRBV7-9,CASSTGQTSTDTQYF
TRBV27,CASSNGLSNQPQHF
TRBV2,CASTSQAVGKLFF
TRBV7-2,CASRDRGPGTGELFF
TRBV30,CAWGRGGASNYGYTF
TRBV6-4,CASSYREGYEQYF
TRBV28,CASSHIAGRSYEQYF
TRBV7-8,CASSWSGNEQYF
TRBV21-1,CASSRRDRKANEKLFF
TRBV18,CASSPQAGEEKLFF
TRBV19,CASSGTSGNTGELFF
TRBV6-5,CASRGGDAYEQYF
TRBV27,CASSFSGSYQPQHF
TRBV2,CASRDRQETQYF
TRBV2,CASSRVAGAYEQYF
TRBV14,CASSQVLGASYGYTF
TRBV5-1,CASNVDRGRFF
TRBV28,CASSKQGDYGYTF
TRBV18,CASSPGLGVDTQYF
TRBV5-1,CASNGQGSAGELFF
TRBV19,CASSMEEEAFF
TRBV28,CAVTRDRGLGYGYTF
TRBV7-9,CASRKTQGLADTQYF
TRBV14,CASSLTYAAFSGNTIYF
TRBV18,CASSGQEKDEKLFF
TRBV5-6,CASSLGRQETQYF
TRBV13,CASRPRQRGNTEAFF
TRBV5-6,CASSLLSYEQYF
TRBV19,CASSITGDTEAFF
TRBV27,CASSQRQLSPSGYTF
TRBV11-3,CASSLKGSRKLFF
TRBV2,CASSEFGASYEQYF